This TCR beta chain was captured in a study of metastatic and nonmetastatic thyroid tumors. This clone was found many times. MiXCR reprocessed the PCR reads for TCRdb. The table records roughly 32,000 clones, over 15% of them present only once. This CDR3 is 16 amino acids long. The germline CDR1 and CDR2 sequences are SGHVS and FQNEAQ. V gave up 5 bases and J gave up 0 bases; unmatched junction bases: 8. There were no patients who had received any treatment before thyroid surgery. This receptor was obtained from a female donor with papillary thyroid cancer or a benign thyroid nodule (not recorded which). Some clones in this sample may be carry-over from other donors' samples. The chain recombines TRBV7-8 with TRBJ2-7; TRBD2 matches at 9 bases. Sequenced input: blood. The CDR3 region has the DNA TGTGCCAGCAGCCCAAGTCTAGCGGGGACCTCCTACGAGCAGTACTTC. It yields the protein CASSPSLAGTSYEQYF.